This entry lists 14 T cell receptor beta chains sequenced from one sample in a study of glioma-infiltrating T cells after dendritic cell vaccination. Using immunoSEQ multiplex PCR, the repertoire was profiled, and TCRdb retains in-frame clones only, with some absent. The profile shows about 90,000 clones, around 85% of them singletons. Source: blood, taken before dendritic cell vaccination. The receptor set was obtained from a human donor with glioblastoma.

The rearrangement uses TRBV2 and TRBJ1-1; D is perhaps TRBD1 (6 bases). The V end lost 7 bases, the J end lost 0 bases, and 9 bases lay between the germline ends. The CDR3 runs to 13 residues. Per germline, CDR1 SNHLY and CDR2 FYNNEI. The CDR3 DNA is TGTGCCAGCAACAGGGAGATGAACACTGAAGCTTTCTTT. This sequence encodes CASNREMNTEAFF.

This chain uses TRBV5-4 with TRBJ1-3; 7 bases map to TRBD1. CDR3 length: 15 residues. Germline V lookup: CDR1 SGHNT, CDR2 YYREEE (reference sequence). The V and J ends lost 0 bases and 5 bases, in that order; junction bases with no gene match: 5. DNA of the CDR3: TGTGCCAGCAGCTTGGAGGGGGCGCGAAGAAACACCATATATTTT. Protein product: CASSLEGARRNTIYF.

The chain carries TRBV10-3 and TRBJ1-2; no clear D gene. The CDR3 extends over 13 amino acids. The germline gives CDR1 ENHRY, CDR2 SYGVKD. V was trimmed by 0 bases and J by 5 bases, leaving 7 bases between them. As DNA, the CDR3 is TGTGCCATCAGTGAGTCTCGGGGATATGGCTACACCTTC. Translating it yields CAISESRGYGYTF.

V and J are TRBV18 and TRBJ2-3, with 7 bases fitting TRBD2. Germline loops: CDR1 KGHSH, CDR2 LQKENI. The CDR3 covers 14 residues. The V gene end was trimmed by 3 bases and the J gene end by 2 bases; junction bases not matched to a gene: 2. The CDR3 region is CASSPLAATDTQYF. CDR3 DNA: TGTGCCAGCTCACCCCTAGCGGCCACAGATACGCAGTATTTT.

CDR3 protein: CASSPSPQANYGYTF. The CDR3 region has the DNA TGTGCCAGCAGCCCCTCCCCGCAGGCTAACTATGGCTACACCTTC. The rearrangement joins TRBV11-2 to TRBJ1-2; D remains ambiguous. The V gene lost 5 bases and the J gene lost 0 bases, with 13 bases spanning the gap. CDR1 SGHAT and CDR2 FQNNGV come from the germline V gene. The CDR3 has 15 residues.

The chain links TRBV13 to TRBJ2-5; TRBD1 aligns across 7 bases. With V trimmed by 3 bases and J by 5 bases, 12 bases remained unmatched. Germline V gives CDR1 PRHDT, CDR2 FYEKMQ (reference sequence). The CDR3 loop spans 16 amino acids. The CDR3 DNA reads TGTGCCAGCAGCTTTATTAGGGGGCCAGGTGGGGAGACCCAGTACTTC. Its protein product is CASSFIRGPGGETQYF. Full variable domain (outside the CDR3, taken from reference TRBV13 and TRBJ2-5): AAGVIQSPRHLIKEKRETATLKCYPIPRHDTVYWYQQGPGQDPQFLISFYEKMQSDKGSIPDRFSAQQFSDYHSELNMSSLELGDSALYFCASSFIRGPGGETQYFGPGTRLLVL.

The rearrangement uses TRBV6-5 and TRBJ2-7, with a weak D call TRBD1 (5 bases). Per germline, CDR1 MNHEY and CDR2 SVGAGI. The CDR3 sequence is 16 residues long. Deletions cut 0 bases from V and 3 bases from J, with 15 bases between. The CDR3 protein is CASSYSKGRVVYEQYF. The CDR3, as DNA: TGTGCCAGCAGTTACTCGAAGGGCAGGGTAGTCTACGAGCAGTACTTC.

The chain couples TRBV12-5 to TRBJ2-1; 7 nucleotides agree with TRBD2. This CDR3 comprises 16 residues. In germline, CDR1 is LGHNT, CDR2 FRNRAP. Germline trimming cut 5 bases from V and 0 bases from J; bases unmatched to any gene: 7. DNA of the CDR3: TGTGCTAGTGGTCCCTTTCCGGGGGGCTCCTACAATGAGCAGTTCTTC. As protein: CASGPFPGGSYNEQFF.

The chain uses TRBV7-2 and TRBJ1-5; a weak D match, TRBD1 (5 bases). Trimming cost V 5 bases and J 2 bases, with 16 bases left between them. The CDR3 length is 16 residues. CDR1 is SGHTA and CDR2 is FQGNSA in the germline V gene. CDR3 DNA: TGTGCCAGCAGCCCCCCGGGGGGGTTGGGCAATCAGCCCCAGCATTTT. Protein sequence: CASSPPGGLGNQPQHF.

This clone was detected a few times. The chain uses TRBV30 and TRBJ1-1; TRBD1 agrees at 7 bases. The germline V gene has CDR1 GTSNPN and CDR2 SVGIG (reference sequence). This CDR3 spans 16 amino acids. V dropped 3 bases and J dropped 7; count of bases not matched to a gene: 17. Written as DNA, the CDR3 is TGTGCCTGGAGGCTTGAGGGGGCCCTTGTGAAGGGTGAAGCTTTCTTT. Translated: CAWRLEGALVKGEAFF. Combining the CDR3 with reference TRBV30 and TRBJ1-1 gives the whole variable domain SQTIHQWPATLVQPVGSPLSLECTVEGTSNPNLYWYRQAAGRGLQLLFYSVGIGQISSEVPQNLSASRPQDRQFILSSKKLLLSDSGFYLCAWRLEGALVKGEAFFGQGTRLTVV.

The chain uses TRBV15 and TRBJ2-3; 13 positions agree with TRBD2. CDR1 is LNHNV and CDR2 is YYDKDF in the germline V gene (reference sequence). This CDR3 comprises 16 residues. V gave up 4 bases and J gave up 2 bases; unmatched junction bases: 3. The CDR3 reads CATSIGLAGVTDTQYF. DNA for the CDR3: TGTGCCACCAGCATCGGACTAGCGGGAGTCACAGATACGCAGTATTTT.

The gene calls are TRBV5-6 and TRBJ2-5, with D possibly TRBD1 on 6 matching bases. Trimming left V 4 bases short and J 7 bases short, with 26 bases between. This CDR3 has 17 residues. The germline V gene has CDR1 SGHDT and CDR2 YYEEEE. The CDR3 DNA follows: TGTGCCAGCAGCGACCAACGGCAGGGGTGGAATCTCGGGACCCAGTACTTC. Protein sequence: CASSDQRQGWNLGTQYF.

This chain uses TRBV10-1 with TRBJ2-2; no firm D call. This CDR3 is 11 amino acids long. Germline V gene data show CDR1 as WNHNN and CDR2 as SYGVQD (reference sequence). V dropped 6 bases and J dropped 4 bases, with 3 bases sitting between them. The CDR3, as DNA: TGCGCCAGCAGGCGCACCGGGGAGCTGTTTTTT. Its translation: CASRRTGELFF.

The rearrangement uses TRBV29-1 and TRBJ2-1; 7 bases align to TRBD1. The CDR3 has 16 residues. The V segment lost 6 bases and the J segment 8 bases; nucleotides outside the gene matches: 19. Per germline, CDR1 SQVTM and CDR2 ANQGSEA. CDR3 DNA: TGCAGCGTAGTTACCGCCCGAGGACAGGCCAGCCATGAGCAGTTCTTC. It translates to CSVVTARGQASHEQFF.